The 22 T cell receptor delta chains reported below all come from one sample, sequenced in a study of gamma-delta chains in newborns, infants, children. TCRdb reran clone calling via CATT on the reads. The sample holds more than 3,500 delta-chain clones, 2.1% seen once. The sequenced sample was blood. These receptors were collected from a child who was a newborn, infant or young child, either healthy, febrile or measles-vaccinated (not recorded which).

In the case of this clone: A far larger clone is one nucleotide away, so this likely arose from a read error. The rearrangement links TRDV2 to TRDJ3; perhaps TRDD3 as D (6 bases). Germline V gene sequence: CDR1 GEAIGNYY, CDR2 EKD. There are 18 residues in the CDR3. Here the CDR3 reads CACDTGYLFSWGTRQMFF. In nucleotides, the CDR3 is TGTGCCTGTGACACCGGATACCTTTTCTCCTGGGGCACCCGACAGATGTTTTTC.

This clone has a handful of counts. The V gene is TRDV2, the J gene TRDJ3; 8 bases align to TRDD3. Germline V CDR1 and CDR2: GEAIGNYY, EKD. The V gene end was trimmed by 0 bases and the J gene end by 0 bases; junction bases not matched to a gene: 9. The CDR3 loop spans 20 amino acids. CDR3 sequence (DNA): TGTGCCTGTGACACCCTCTTACTGGGGGCTAGCTCCTGGGACACCCGACAGATGTTTTTC. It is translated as CACDTLLLGASSWDTRQMFF.

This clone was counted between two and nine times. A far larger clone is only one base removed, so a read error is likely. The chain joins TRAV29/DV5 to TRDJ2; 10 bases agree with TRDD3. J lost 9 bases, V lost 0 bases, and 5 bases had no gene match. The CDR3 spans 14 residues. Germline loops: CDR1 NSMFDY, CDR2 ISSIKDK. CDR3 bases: TGTGCAGCAAGCGCGCGGGGGATACGCACACAACTCTTCTTT. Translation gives CAASARGIRTQLFF. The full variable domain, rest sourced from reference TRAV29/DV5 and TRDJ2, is DQQVKQNSPSLSVQEGRISILNCDYTNSMFDYFLWYKKYPAEGPTFLISISSIKDKNEDGRFTVFLNKSAKHLSLHIVPSQPGDSAVYFCAASARGIRTQLFFGKGTQLIVEP.

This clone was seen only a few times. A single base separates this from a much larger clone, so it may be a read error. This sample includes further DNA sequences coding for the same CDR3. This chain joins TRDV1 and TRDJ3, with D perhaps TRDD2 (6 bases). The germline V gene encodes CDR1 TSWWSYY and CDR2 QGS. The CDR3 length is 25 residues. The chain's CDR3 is CALGNPPHPTLRLRADSWDTRQMFF. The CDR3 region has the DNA TGTGCCCTTGGGAACCCCCCCCATCCTACACTCCGACTGCGGGCCGACTCCTGGGACACCCGACAGATGTTTTTC.

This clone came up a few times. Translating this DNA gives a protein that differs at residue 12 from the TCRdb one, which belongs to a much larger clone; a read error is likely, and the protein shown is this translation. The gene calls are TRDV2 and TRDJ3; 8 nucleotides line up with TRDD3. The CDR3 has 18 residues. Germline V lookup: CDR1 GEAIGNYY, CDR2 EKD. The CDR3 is CACDTGGLFSWGTRQMFF. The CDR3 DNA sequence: TGTGCCTGTGACACTGGGGGATTATTTTCCTGGGGCACCCGACAGATGTTTTTC.

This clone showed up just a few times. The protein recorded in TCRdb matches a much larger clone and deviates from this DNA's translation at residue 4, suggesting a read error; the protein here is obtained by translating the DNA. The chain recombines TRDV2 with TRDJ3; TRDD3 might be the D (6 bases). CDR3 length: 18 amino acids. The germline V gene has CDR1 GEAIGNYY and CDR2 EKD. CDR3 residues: CACNTGYLFSWDTRQMFF. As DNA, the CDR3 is TGTGCCTGTAACACCGGATACCTTTTCTCCTGGGACACCCGACAGATGTTTTTC.

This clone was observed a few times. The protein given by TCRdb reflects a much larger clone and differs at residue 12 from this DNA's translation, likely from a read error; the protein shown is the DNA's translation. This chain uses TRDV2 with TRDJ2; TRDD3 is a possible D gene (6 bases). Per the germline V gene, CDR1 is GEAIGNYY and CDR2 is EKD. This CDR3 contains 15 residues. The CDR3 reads CACDPLGSLTAHLFF. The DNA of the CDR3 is TGTGCCTGTGACCCACTGGGCTCCTTGACAGCACACCTCTTCTTT.

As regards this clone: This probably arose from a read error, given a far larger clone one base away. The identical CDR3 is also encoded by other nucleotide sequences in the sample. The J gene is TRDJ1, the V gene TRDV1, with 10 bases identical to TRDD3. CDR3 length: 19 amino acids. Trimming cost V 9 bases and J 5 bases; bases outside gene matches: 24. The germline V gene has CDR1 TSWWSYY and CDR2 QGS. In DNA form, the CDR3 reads TGTGCTCTGTACAGTACAGGGGGATACGCGTATCCTTGGATGGATAAACTCATCTTT. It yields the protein CALYSTGGYAYPWMDKLIF.

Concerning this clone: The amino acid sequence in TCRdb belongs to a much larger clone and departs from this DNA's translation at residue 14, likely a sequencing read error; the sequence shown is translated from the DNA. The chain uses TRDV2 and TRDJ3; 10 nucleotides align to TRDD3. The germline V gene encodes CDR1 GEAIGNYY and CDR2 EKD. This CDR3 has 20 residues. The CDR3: CACDRTGGSVSSWNTRQMFF. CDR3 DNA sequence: TGTGCCTGTGACCGTACTGGGGGATCTGTAAGCTCCTGGAACACCCGACAGATGTTTTTC.

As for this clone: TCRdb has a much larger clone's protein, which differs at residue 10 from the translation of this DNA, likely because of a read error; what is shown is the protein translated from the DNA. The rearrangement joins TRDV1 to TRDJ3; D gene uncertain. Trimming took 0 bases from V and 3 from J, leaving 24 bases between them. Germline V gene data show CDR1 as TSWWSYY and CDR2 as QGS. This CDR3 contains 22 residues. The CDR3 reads CALGELPPQARSPNWDTRQMFF. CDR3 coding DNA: TGTGCTCTTGGGGAACTTCCGCCCCAGGCGAGATCTCCGAACTGGGACACCCGACAGATGTTTTTC.

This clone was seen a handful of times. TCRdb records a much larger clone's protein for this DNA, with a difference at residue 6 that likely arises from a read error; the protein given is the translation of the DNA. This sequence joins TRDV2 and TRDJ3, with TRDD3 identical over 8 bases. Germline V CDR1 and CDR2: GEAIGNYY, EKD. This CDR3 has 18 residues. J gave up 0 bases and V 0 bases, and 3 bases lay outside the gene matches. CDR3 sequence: CACDTVWGSSWDTRQMFF. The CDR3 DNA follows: TGTGCCTGTGACACCGTCTGGGGGAGCTCCTGGGACACCCGACAGATGTTTTTC.

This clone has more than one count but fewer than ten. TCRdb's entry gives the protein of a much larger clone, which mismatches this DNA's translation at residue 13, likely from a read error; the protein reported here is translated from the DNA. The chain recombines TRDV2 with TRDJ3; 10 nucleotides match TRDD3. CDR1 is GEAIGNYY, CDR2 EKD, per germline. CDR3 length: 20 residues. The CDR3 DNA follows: TGTGCCTGTGACCGTACTGGGGGATCTGTAAGCTCCTGTGACACCCGACAGATGTTTTTC. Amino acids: CACDRTGGSVSSCDTRQMFF.

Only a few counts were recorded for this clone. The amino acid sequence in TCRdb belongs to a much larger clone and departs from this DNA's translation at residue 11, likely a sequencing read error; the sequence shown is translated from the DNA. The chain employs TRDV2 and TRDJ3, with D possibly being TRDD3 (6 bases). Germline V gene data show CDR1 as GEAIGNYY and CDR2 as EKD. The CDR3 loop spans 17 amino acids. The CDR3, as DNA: TGTGCCTGTGACAGTACTGGGAGCTCCTGGAACACCCGACAGATGTTTTTC. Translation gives CACDSTGSSWNTRQMFF.

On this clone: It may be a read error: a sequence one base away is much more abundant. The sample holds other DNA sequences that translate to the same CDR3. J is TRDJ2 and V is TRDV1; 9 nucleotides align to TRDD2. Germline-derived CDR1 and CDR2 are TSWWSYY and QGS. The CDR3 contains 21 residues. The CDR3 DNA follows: TGTGCTCTTGGGTACGGCCTTCCTACATATCTGGGGTCGCCTTTGACAGCACAGCTCTTCTTT. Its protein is CALGYGLPTYLGSPLTAQLFF.

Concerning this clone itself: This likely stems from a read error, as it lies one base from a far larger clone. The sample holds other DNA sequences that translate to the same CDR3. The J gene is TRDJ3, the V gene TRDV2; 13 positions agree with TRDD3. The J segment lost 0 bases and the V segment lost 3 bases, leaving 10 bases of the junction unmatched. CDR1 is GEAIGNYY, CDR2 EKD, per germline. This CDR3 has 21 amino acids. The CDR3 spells CACDPLLGDTPSSWDTRQMFF. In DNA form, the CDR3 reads TGTGCCTGTGACCCGTTACTGGGGGATACGCCGAGCTCCTGGGACACCCGACAGATGTTTTTC.

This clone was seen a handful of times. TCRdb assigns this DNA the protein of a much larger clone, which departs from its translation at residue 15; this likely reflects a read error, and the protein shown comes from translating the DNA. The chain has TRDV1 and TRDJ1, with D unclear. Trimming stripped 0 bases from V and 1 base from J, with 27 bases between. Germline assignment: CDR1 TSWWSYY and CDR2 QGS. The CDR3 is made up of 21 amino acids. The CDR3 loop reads CALGELPRIPSSGVITDKLIF. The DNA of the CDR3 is TGTGCTCTTGGGGAACTCCCCCGGATTCCGTCTTCAGGGGTCATCACCGATAAACTCATCTTT.

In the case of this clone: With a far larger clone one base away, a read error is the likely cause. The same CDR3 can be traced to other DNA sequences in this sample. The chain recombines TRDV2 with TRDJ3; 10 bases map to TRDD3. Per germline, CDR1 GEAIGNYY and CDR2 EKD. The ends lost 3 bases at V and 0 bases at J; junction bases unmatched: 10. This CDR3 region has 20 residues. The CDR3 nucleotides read TGTGCCTGTGACCGTACTGGGGGATCCGTAAGCTCCTGGGACACCCGACAGATGTTTTTC. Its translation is CACDRTGGSVSSWDTRQMFF.

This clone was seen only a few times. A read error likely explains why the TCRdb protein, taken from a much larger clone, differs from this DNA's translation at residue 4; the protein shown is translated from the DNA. The CDR3 reads CACGTLPTGGYSWDTRQMFF. CDR3 DNA: TGTGCCTGTGGCACCCTACCTACTGGGGGATACTCCTGGGACACCCGACAGATGTTTTTC. The gene calls are TRDV2 and TRDJ3; 11 nucleotides line up with TRDD3. Germline CDR1 GEAIGNYY, CDR2 EKD. The CDR3 has 20 residues.

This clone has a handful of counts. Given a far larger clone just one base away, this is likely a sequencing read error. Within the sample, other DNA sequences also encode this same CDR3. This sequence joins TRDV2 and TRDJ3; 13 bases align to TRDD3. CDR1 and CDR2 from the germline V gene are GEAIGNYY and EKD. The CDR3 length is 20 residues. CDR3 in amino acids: CACDRLGDTRSSWDTRQMFF. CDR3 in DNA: TGTGCCTGTGACAGACTGGGGGATACGCGGAGCTCCTGGGACACCAGACAGATGTTTTTC.

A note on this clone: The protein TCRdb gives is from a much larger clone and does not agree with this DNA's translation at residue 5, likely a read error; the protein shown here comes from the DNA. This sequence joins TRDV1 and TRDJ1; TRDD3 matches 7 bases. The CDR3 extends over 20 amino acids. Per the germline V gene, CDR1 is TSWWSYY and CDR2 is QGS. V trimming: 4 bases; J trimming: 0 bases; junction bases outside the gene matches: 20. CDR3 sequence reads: CALGGLVILSGGCHTDKLIF. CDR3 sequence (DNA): TGTGCTCTTGGGGGACTGGTCATCCTCTCGGGGGGATGTCACACCGATAAACTCATCTTT.

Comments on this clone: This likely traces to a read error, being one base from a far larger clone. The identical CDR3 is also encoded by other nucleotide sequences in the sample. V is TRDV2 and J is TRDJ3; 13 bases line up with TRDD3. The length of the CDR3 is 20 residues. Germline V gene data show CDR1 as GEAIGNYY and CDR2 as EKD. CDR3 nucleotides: TGTGCCTGTGACAGACTGGGGGATACGCGGAGCTCCTGGGACACCCGGCAGATGTTTTTC. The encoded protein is CACDRLGDTRSSWDTRQMFF.

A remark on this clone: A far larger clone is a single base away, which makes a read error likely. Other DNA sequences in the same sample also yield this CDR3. CDR3 in DNA: TGTGCTCTTGGGGGCGTTCCTACCTACACCGACAAACTCATCTTT. This translates into CALGGVPTYTDKLIF. The rearrangement links TRDV1 to TRDJ1, with 7 bases that match TRDD2. CDR3 length equals 15 residues. CDR1 and CDR2 (germline): TSWWSYY, QGS.